The sequence of this T cell receptor (beta chain) was determined in a study of cytomegalovirus exposure and HLA in healthy donors. General study results and limits: Within a later analysis, the majority of CMV-associated TCR beta chains appeared HLA-restricted. According to a later analysis, donors in an Asian-associated ancestry cluster reportedly had fewer N-insertions than the roughly 670-donor mean. An analysis done earlier found most TCR beta V segments productive about 87% or about 30% of the time. TCR beta sequences reportedly predicted most subjects' HLA-A and HLA-B alleles accurately.

The V end lost 3 bases, the J end lost 2 bases, and 16 bases lay between the germline ends. The CDR3 runs to 16 residues. Germline assignment: CDR1 KGHSH and CDR2 LQKENI. PCR involved 60 Vbeta and 13 Jbeta primers. Clones were read by immunoSEQ multiplex PCR, and TCRdb kept only the in-frame ones, dropping some. Among about 150,000 clones listed, around a tenth were seen once. As to this clone: Antigen specificity is unknown.

The TCR comes from a man in his fifties or sixties in good health and CMV-seronegative. This sequence joins TRBV18 and TRBJ2-5; tentatively, D is TRBD2 (6 bases). Sequenced: PBMCs. The CDR3 coding sequence is TGTGCCAGCTCACCCTACGGCGCGGGGAATCAAGAGACCCAGTACTTC. It encodes CASSPYGAGNQETQYF.